Following are 15 T cell receptor beta chains from one sample sequenced in a study of CD8 T cells in Susac syndrome. The authors reverse transcribed about 0.5 to 1 ug RNA with random hexamers. TCRdb re-called the immunoSEQ multiplex PCR reads with MiXCR, one entry per CDR3 protein. The sample consists of tens of thousands of distinct CDR3 sequences, under 95% of them appearing once. Sequenced material: CD4+ T cells from PBMCs. These receptors all come from a human donor with Susac syndrome.

The chain uses TRBV25-1 and TRBJ1-4; 10 bases fit TRBD1. Germline CDR1 MGHDK, CDR2 SYGVNS. The V gene end was trimmed by 4 bases and the J gene end by 10 bases; junction bases not matched to a gene: 9. The CDR3 consists of 15 residues. The CDR3: CASSGTGTGEGKLFF. The DNA of the CDR3 is TGTGCCAGCAGTGGTACCGGGACAGGGGAGGGAAAACTGTTTTTT.

J is TRBJ2-1 and V is TRBV9, with TRBD2 as a possible D gene (6 bases). Germline CDR1 and CDR2: SGDLS and YYNGEE. The CDR3 has 19 amino acids. The ends were cut back, 0 bases at V and 4 bases at J, with 23 bases in the middle. The CDR3, as DNA: TGTGCCAGCAGCGTAGAATACCGGGGGAGGCGGGGCCCTTACAATGAGCAGTTCTTC. Its translation is CASSVEYRGRRGPYNEQFF.

The chain is built from TRBV2 and TRBJ2-7; tentatively, D is TRBD1 (5 bases). Germline CDR1 is SNHLY and CDR2 is FYNNEI. V was cut by 5 bases and J by 4 bases, with 15 bases left in between. The CDR3 has 14 residues. CDR3 in DNA: TGTGCCAGCAGTCTTGACAGTGGCAAGTACGAGCAGTACTTC. Translating it yields CASSLDSGKYEQYF. The full variable domain, completed using reference TRBV2 and TRBJ2-7, is EPEVTQTPSHQVTQMGQEVILRCVPISNHLYFYWYRQILGQKVEFLVSFYNNEISEKSEIFDDQFSVERPDGSNFTLKIRSTKLEDSAMYFCASSLDSGKYEQYFGPGTRLTVT.

This clonotype has only one observation. This sequence joins TRBV7-2 and TRBJ2-5; 7 bases are shared with TRBD1. This CDR3 is built from 15 residues. Germline V lookup: CDR1 SGHTA, CDR2 FQGNSA. V shed 5 bases, J shed 5 bases, and the junction held 11 bases outside the gene matches. The DNA of the CDR3 is TGTGCCAGCAGCACCGCGGCGCAGGGGGTCGAGACCCAGTACTTC. Protein sequence: CASSTAAQGVETQYF. The variable domain in full, completed from reference TRBV7-2 and TRBJ2-5, reads GAGVSQSPSNKVTEKGKDVELRCDPISGHTALYWYRQSLGQGLEFLIYFQGNSAPDKSGLPSDRFSAERTGGSVSTLTIQRTQQEDSAVYLCASSTAAQGVETQYFGPGTRLLVL.

This clonotype was recorded a few times. The CDR3 loop is CASSRSRETQYF. Written as DNA, the CDR3 is TGCGCCAGCAGCCGGTCGCGAGAGACCCAGTACTTC. The chain couples TRBV5-1 to TRBJ2-5; D gene uncertain. CDR1 and CDR2 (germline): SGHRS, YFSETQ. The CDR3 is 12 residues long. Trimming took off 4 bases at V and 4 bases at J, with 8 bases between the two ends.

The chain joins TRBV9 to TRBJ2-6; D gene unclear. Germline lookup yields CDR1 SGDLS and CDR2 YYNGEE. The CDR3 is made up of 15 amino acids. The V end lost 1 base, the J end lost 2 bases, and 7 bases lay between the germline ends. The CDR3 bases are TGTGCCAGCAGCGTAACGGTCGCTGGGGCCAACGTCCTGACTTTC. It codes for CASSVTVAGANVLTF.

The chain couples TRBV25-1 to TRBJ2-7, with 9 positions matching TRBD2. V shed 2 bases, J shed 2 bases, and the junction held 1 base outside the gene matches. The CDR3 totals 14 residues. Germline loops: CDR1 MGHDK, CDR2 SYGVNS. CDR3 in amino acids: CASSELAGTYEQYF. CDR3 in DNA: TGTGCCAGCAGTGAACTAGCGGGAACCTACGAGCAGTACTTC.

The chain combines TRBV19 with TRBJ2-5; D remains ambiguous. The V gene's germline CDR1 is LNHDA and CDR2 SQIVND (reference sequence). This CDR3 is built from 13 residues. Trimming shortened V by 1 base and J by 3 bases, and 6 bases separated the two germline ends. CDR3 coding DNA: TGTGCCAGTAGTATAGGATACGAAGAGACCCAGTACTTC. This gives the protein CASSIGYEETQYF.

This chain links TRBV15 with TRBJ2-5; the D gene is possibly TRBD2 (5 bases). Germline CDR1 reads LNHNV; CDR2 reads YYDKDF (reference sequence). V was clipped by 1 base and J by 5 bases, with 5 bases between them. The CDR3 length is 12 residues. Written as DNA, the CDR3 is TGTGCCACCAGCAGAGGAGGGGAGACCCAGTACTTC. Translating it yields CATSRGGETQYF.

The chain couples TRBV5-1 to TRBJ2-4; 7 bases align to TRBD2. Germline V CDR1 and CDR2: SGHRS, YFSETQ. The CDR3 totals 14 residues. V trimming: 7 bases; J trimming: 6 bases; junction bases outside the gene matches: 10. The CDR3 DNA sequence: TGCGCCAGCGCCCGGGCGGGAGTAGGAAACATTCAGTACTTC. This gives the protein CASARAGVGNIQYF.

J is TRBJ2-2 and V is TRBV2; weak D call: TRBD1 (8 bases). The V gene's germline CDR1 is SNHLY and CDR2 FYNNEI. This CDR3 has 14 residues. V was pared by 5 bases and J by 5 bases, with 12 bases between. The CDR3: CASSQQGGTGELFF. For the CDR3, the DNA is TGTGCCAGCAGTCAACAGGGGGGGACCGGGGAGCTGTTTTTT. Combining the CDR3 with reference TRBV2 and TRBJ2-2 gives the whole variable domain EPEVTQTPSHQVTQMGQEVILRCVPISNHLYFYWYRQILGQKVEFLVSFYNNEISEKSEIFDDQFSVERPDGSNFTLKIRSTKLEDSAMYFCASSQQGGTGELFFGEGSRLTVL.

V is TRBV30 and J is TRBJ2-7; D gene unclear. V lost 3 bases and J lost 6, with 12 bases in between. The length of the CDR3 is 12 residues. Germline V CDR1 and CDR2: GTSNPN, SVGIG (reference sequence). In DNA form, the CDR3 reads TGTGCCTGGAGGGACCGGCTCTCCGAGCAGTACTTC. Protein: CAWRDRLSEQYF.

The rearrangement joins TRBV3-1 to TRBJ2-1, with TRBD2 matching over 12 bases. The length of the CDR3 is 15 residues. From germline, CDR1 is LGHDT and CDR2 YNNKEL (reference sequence). The V gene end was trimmed by 4 bases and the J gene end by 7 bases; junction bases not matched to a gene: 5. CDR3 bases: TGTGCCAGCAGCCCGACGCTAGCGGGGGGGAATGAGCAGTTCTTC. Amino acids: CASSPTLAGGNEQFF.

V is TRBV2 and J is TRBJ2-5; no clear D gene. With 3 bases removed from V and 1 base from J, the gap between germline ends came to 12 bases. CDR1 SNHLY and CDR2 FYNNEI come from the germline V gene. The CDR3 extends over 15 amino acids. The CDR3 DNA is TGTGCCAGCAGTGAGCAGGACGCGATCCAAGAGACCCAGTACTTC. Translation: CASSEQDAIQETQYF.

V is TRBV6-1 and J is TRBJ1-6; D is ambiguous. Germline CDR1 and CDR2: MNHNS and SASEGT. Trimming removed 4 bases at V and 0 bases at J, with 7 bases between. CDR3 length: 15 residues. The CDR3: CASSAKSSYNSPLHF. The CDR3 DNA sequence: TGTGCCAGCAGTGCCAAAAGCTCCTATAATTCACCCCTCCACTTT.